The rows below give T cell receptor beta chains drawn from one sample of a study of blood T cell repertoires in COVID-19. This table comes from immunoSEQ multiplex PCR, and its TCRdb copy is limited to in-frame clones, with some not included. The repertoire holds 90,000 or so clones, with 70% to 90% as singletons. Sequencing was done on a sample of peripheral blood. The receptor source for this set is a human donor in a cohort sampled during active COVID-19. Both conserved end residues are part of each CDR3. Fields, in order: D gene, J gene, V gene, CDR3 DNA, CDR3 protein. The D gene is left open where the match is weak.

>TRBD1|TRBJ1-3|TRBV3-1/TRBV3-2
TGTGCCAGCAGCCAGAACAGGGGCGGAAACACCATATATTTT
CASSQNRGGNTIYF
>-|TRBJ1-1|TRBV2
TGTGCCAGCAGGGCACAGATGAACACTGAAGCTTTCTTT
CASRAQMNTEAFF
>TRBD1|TRBJ1-6|TRBV18
TGTGCCAGCTCACCATTGGACAGGTCAAATTCACCCCTCCACTTT
CASSPLDRSNSPLHF
>TRBD1|TRBJ2-7|TRBV7-9
TGTGCCAGCAGCCCGCTGGGGACAGGACCCCTCGAGCAGTACTTC
CASSPLGTGPLEQYF
>-|TRBJ2-3|TRBV4-1
TGCGCCAGCAGCCAAGGTAGATTCATAGGCGGCCGGGGGAACACAGATACGCAGTATTTT
CASSQGRFIGGRGNTDTQYF
>TRBD2|TRBJ2-3|TRBV6-5
TGTGCCAGCAGTTACGGGGTAGCGGGGGGGGCAGATACGCAGTATTTT
CASSYGVAGGADTQYF
>-|TRBJ1-5|TRBV5-8
TGTGCCAGCAGCTTGTACGGGACAACAACTTATAGCAATCAGCCCCAGCATTTT
CASSLYGTTTYSNQPQHF
>-|TRBJ1-1|TRBV7-9
TGTGCCAGCAGCGCTCGAGGGATAAGGCTAGGGAACACTGAAGCTTTCTTT
CASSARGIRLGNTEAFF
>-|TRBJ2-5|TRBV28
TGTGCCAGCAGTTGGGGCCTCCAAGAGACCCAGTACTTC
CASSWGLQETQYF
>-|TRBJ1-3|TRBV30
TGTGCCTCCACTTTATCCTCTGGAAACACCATATATTTT
CASTLSSGNTIYF
>TRBD1|TRBJ1-1|TRBV5-1
TGCGCCAGCAGCCCTCTCAGGGGGCTGGACACTGAAGCTTTCTTT
CASSPLRGLDTEAFF